This T cell receptor (beta chain) was observed in a study of cytomegalovirus exposure and HLA in healthy donors. Overall study findings and caveats: The authors assumed roughly uniform sequencing depth across donors for presence/absence analyses.

The primer mix had 60 Vbeta and 13 Jbeta primers. Repertoires were generated with immunoSEQ multiplex PCR, while TCRdb's copy carries only in-frame clones and drops some. In the table there are some 70,000 clones, approximately 78% of which are singletons. Notes on this clone: Its matching antigen is unknown.

The CDR3 is 12 residues long. Per germline, CDR1 GTSNPN and CDR2 SVGIG (reference sequence). V was trimmed by 4 bases and J by 1 base, leaving 7 bases between them. The V gene is TRBV30, the J gene TRBJ1-1; D may be TRBD1 (5 bases). Specimen: PBMCs. This receptor was identified in a man aged 18 to 29 in good health and CMV-seropositive. CDR3 nucleotides: TGTGCCTGGACCCAGGGGAACACTGAAGCTTTCTTT. It encodes CAWTQGNTEAFF.